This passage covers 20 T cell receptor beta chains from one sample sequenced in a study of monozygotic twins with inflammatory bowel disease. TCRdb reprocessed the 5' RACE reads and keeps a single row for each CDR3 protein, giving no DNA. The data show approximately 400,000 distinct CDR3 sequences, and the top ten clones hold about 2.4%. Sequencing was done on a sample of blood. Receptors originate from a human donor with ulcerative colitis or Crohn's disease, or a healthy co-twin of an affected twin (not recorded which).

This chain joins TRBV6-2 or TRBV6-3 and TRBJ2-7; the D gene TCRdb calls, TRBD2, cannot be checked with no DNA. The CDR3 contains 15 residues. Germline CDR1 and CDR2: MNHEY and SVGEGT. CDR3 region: CASSSGLAGSYEQYF.

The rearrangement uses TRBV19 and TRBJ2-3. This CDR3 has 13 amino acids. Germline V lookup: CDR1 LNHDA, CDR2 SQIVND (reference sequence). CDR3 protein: CASSILEGDTQYF.

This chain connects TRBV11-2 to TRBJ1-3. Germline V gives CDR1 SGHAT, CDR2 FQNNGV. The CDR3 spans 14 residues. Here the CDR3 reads CASSLGFSGNTIYF.

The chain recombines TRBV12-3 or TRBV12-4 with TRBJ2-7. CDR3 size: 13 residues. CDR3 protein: CASSWSGKYEQYF.

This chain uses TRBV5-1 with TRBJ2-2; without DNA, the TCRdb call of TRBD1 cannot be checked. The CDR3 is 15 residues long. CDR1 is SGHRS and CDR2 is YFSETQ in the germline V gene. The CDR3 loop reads CASSSSGVASGELFF.

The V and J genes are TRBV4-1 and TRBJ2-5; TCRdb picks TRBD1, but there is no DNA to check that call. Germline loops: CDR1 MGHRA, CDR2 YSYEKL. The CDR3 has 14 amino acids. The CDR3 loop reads CASSSYTGEETQYF.

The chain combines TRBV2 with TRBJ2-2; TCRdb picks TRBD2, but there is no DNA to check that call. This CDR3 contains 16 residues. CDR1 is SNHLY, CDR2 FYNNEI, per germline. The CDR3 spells CASSRGGGRVTGELFF.

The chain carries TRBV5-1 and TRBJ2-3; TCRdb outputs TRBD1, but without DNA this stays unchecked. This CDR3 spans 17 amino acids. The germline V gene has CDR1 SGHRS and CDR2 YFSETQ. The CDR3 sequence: CASSFGTGDFVTDTQYF.

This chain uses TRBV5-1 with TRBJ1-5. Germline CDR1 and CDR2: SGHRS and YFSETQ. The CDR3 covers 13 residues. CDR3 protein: CASSVDSSGPQHF.

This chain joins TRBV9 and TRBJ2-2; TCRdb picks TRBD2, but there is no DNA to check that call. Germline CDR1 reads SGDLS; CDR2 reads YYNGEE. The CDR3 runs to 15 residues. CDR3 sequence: CASSVGGHNTGELFF. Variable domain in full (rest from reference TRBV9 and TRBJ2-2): DSGVTQTPKHLITATGQRVTLRCSPRSGDLSVYWYQQSLDQGLQFLIQYYNGEERAKGNILERFSAQQFPDLHSELNLSSLELGDSALYFCASSVGGHNTGELFFGEGSRLTVL.

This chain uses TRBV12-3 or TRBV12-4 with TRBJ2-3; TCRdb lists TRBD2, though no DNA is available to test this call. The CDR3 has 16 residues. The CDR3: CASSRLAGGFTDTQYF.

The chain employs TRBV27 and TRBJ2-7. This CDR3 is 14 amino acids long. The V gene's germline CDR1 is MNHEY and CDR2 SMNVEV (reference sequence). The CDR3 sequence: CASSPTTGVYEQYF.

CDR3 protein: CASSLGSGKSYEQYF. The chain combines TRBV7-2 with TRBJ2-7; TCRdb names TRBD1, which stays unverified in the absence of DNA. The CDR3 runs 15 residues. Germline CDR1 is SGHTA and CDR2 is FQGNSA.

The CDR3 reads CASSFTTDSYEQYF. The V gene is TRBV5-6, the J gene TRBJ2-7. Germline V lookup: CDR1 SGHDT, CDR2 YYEEEE. The CDR3 loop spans 14 amino acids.

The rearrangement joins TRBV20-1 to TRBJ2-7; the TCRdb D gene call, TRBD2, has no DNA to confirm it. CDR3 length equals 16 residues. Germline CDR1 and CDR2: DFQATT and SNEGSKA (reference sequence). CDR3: CSAKKGLAESSYEQYF.

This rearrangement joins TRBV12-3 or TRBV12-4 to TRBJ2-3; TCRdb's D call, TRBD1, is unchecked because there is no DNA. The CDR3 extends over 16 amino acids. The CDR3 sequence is CASTPRDRHNTDTQYF.

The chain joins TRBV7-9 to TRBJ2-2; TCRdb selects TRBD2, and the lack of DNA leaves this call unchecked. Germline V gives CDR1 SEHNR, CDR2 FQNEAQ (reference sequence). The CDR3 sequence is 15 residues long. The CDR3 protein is CASSRPTSITGELFF.

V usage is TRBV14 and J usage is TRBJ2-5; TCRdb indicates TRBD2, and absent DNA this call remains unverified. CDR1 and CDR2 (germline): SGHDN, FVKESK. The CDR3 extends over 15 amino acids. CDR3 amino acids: CASSQGLADQETQYF. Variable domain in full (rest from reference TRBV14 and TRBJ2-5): EAGVTQFPSHSVIEKGQTVTLRCDPISGHDNLYWYRRVMGKEIKFLLHFVKESKQDESGMPNNRFLAERTGGTYSTLKVQPAELEDSGVYFCASSQGLADQETQYFGPGTRLLVL.

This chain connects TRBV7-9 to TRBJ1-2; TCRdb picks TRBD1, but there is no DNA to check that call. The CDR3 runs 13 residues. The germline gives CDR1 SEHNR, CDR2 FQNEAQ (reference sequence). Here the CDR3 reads CASSFEGLYGYTF.

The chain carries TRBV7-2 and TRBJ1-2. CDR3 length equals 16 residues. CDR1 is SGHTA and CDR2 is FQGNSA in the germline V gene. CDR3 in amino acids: CASSLDEVRANYGYTF.